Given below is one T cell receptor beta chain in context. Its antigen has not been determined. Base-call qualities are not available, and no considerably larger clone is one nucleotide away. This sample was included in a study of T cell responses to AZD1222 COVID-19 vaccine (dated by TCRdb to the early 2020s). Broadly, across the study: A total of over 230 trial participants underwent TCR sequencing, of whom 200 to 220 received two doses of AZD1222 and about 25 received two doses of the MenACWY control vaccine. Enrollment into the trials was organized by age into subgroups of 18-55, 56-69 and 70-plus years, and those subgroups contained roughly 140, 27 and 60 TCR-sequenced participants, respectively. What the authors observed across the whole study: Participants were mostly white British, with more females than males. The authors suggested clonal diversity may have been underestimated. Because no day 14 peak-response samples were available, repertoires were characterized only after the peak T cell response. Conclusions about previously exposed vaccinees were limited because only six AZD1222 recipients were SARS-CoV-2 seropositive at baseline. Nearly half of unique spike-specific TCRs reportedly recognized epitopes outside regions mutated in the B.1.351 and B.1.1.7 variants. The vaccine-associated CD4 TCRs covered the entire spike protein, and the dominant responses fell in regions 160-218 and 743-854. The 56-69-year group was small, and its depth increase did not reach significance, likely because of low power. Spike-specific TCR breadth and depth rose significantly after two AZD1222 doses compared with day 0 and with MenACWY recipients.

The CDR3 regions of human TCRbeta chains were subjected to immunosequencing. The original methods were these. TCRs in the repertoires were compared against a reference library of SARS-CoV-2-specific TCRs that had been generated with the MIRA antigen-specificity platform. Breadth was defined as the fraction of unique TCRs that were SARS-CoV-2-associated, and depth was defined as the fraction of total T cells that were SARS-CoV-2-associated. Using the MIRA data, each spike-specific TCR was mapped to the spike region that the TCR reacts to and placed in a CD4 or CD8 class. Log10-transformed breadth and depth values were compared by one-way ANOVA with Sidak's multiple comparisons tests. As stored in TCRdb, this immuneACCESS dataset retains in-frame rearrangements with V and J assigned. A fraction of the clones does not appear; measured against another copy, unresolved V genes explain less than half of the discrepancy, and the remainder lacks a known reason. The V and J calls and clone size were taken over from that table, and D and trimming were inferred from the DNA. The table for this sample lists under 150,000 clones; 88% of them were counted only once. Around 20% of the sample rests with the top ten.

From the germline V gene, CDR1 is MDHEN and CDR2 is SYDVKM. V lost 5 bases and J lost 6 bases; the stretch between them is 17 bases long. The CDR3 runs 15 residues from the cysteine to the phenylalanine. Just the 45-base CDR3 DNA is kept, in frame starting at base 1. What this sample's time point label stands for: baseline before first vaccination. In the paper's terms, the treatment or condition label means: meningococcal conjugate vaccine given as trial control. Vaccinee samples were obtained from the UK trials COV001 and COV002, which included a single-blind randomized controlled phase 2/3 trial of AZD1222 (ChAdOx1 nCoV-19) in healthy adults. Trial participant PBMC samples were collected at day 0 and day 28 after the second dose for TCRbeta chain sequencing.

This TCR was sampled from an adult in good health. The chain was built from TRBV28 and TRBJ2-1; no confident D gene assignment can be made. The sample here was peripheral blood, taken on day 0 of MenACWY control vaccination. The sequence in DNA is TGTGCCAGCAGTCCGACCCACGGGTCACTCAATGAGCAGTTCTTC. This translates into CASSPTHGSLNEQFF.